What follows are 27 T cell receptor beta chains derived from one specimen sequenced in a study of T-cell memory formation after mild COVID-19. MiXCR, applied by TCRdb to the 5' RACE reads, yields one record per CDR3 protein. The profile shows about 260,000 distinct CDR3 sequences, around 15% of them singletons. The material sequenced was PBMCs or a T cell subset sorted from them (not recorded which). Every receptor here comes from a young man who had mild COVID-19 (a few samples of this study predate the infection). Cell type and time point are not known.

This clonotype was observed many times. V usage is TRBV18 and J usage is TRBJ2-7; unclear D gene. Germline-derived CDR1 and CDR2 are KGHSH and LQKENI. Trimming removed 1 base from V and 5 bases from J, with 12 bases in between. The CDR3 loop spans 14 amino acids. CDR3 bases: TGTGCCAGCTCACCACGCCCAGGTTTCGACGAGCAGTACTTC. Translation gives CASSPRPGFDEQYF.

This clonotype came up a few times. The rearrangement joins TRBV20-1 to TRBJ2-1; no reliable D call. V gave up 6 bases and J gave up 0 bases, with 12 bases separating them. CDR3 length: 14 amino acids. Germline assignment: CDR1 DFQATT and CDR2 SNEGSKA (reference sequence). The CDR3 coding sequence is TGCAGTGCCACCCGTGGTGGCTCCTACAATGAGCAGTTCTTC. Amino acids: CSATRGGSYNEQFF.

The J gene is TRBJ2-1, the V gene TRBV5-1; D call uncertain. Trimming took off 6 bases at V and 7 bases at J, with 17 bases between the two ends. The CDR3 covers 14 residues. From germline, CDR1 is SGHRS and CDR2 YFSETQ. Here the CDR3 reads CASTPGPPLNEQFF. The DNA of the CDR3 is TGCGCCAGCACACCGGGTCCGCCTTTAAATGAGCAGTTCTTC.

In its sample, this clonotype was seen a few times. This chain joins TRBV21-1 and TRBJ2-1. TRBV21-1 is designated a pseudogene. There are 16 residues in the CDR3. The CDR3 sequence is CASSRGIPSSCNEQFF. The CDR3, as DNA: TGTGCCAGCAGCAGGGGTATACCTAGCTCTTGCAATGAGCAGTTCTTC.

The chain recombines TRBV29-1 with TRBJ1-1; D possibly corresponds to TRBD1 (5 bases). Per germline, CDR1 SQVTM and CDR2 ANQGSEA. CDR3 length equals 13 residues. Deletions cut 6 bases from V and 4 bases from J, with 15 bases between. CDR3 nucleotide sequence: TGCAGCGTCTTCGGAGGGGCCGGCACTGAAGCTTTCTTT. Its protein is CSVFGGAGTEAFF. Full variable domain (outside the CDR3, taken from reference TRBV29-1 and TRBJ1-1): SAVISQKPSRDICQRGTSLTIQCQVDSQVTMMFWYRQQPGQSLTLIATANQGSEATYESGFVIDKFPISRPNLTFSTLTVSNMSPEDSSIYLCSVFGGAGTEAFFGQGTRLTVV.

This clonotype was observed at least ten times. The V call is TRBV7-2, the J call TRBJ1-3, with TRBD1 as a possible D gene (5 bases). Germline values: CDR1 SGHTA, CDR2 FQGNSA. V dropped 5 bases and J dropped 7 bases, with 15 bases sitting between them. The CDR3 loop spans 14 amino acids. CDR3 in amino acids: CASSGTGLGNTIYF. The CDR3 DNA follows: TGTGCCAGCAGCGGGACCGGCCTCGGGAACACCATATATTTT.

The CDR3 DNA reads as TGTGCCACCAGTGATTACGGGAACACCGGGGAGCTGTTTTTT. Its translation is CATSDYGNTGELFF. The gene calls are TRBV24-1 and TRBJ2-2, with D uncertain. Germline CDR1 KGHDR, CDR2 SFDVKD. This CDR3 region has 14 residues. Deletions cut 2 bases from V and 1 base from J, with 4 bases between.

The chain employs TRBV5-6 and TRBJ1-5; possible D gene TRBD1, 5 bases. Trimming shortened V by 5 bases and J by 7 bases, and 16 bases separated the two germline ends. The CDR3 is 14 amino acids. From germline, CDR1 is SGHDT and CDR2 YYEEEE. The CDR3 loop is CASSNYRFRQPQHF. CDR3 coding DNA: TGTGCCAGCAGTAATTACAGGTTCAGGCAGCCCCAGCATTTT.

This clonotype was seen ten or more times. V gene TRBV4-3 combines with J gene TRBJ2-7; possible D gene TRBD1, 6 bases. Germline lookup yields CDR1 LGHNA and CDR2 YSLEER. The CDR3 contains 13 residues. CDR3 bases: TGCGCCAGCAGCCAAGATCAGGGGCAGGCTCAGAACGTC. This codes for CASSQDQGQAQNV.

The V gene is TRBV18, the J gene TRBJ2-3; a weak D match, TRBD2 (6 bases). Per the germline V gene, CDR1 is KGHSH and CDR2 is LQKENI. Trimming stripped 3 bases from V and 0 bases from J, with 10 bases between. This CDR3 has 15 amino acids. CDR3 region: CASSPGGVSTDTQYF. CDR3 sequence (DNA): TGTGCCAGCTCACCTGGCGGGGTTAGCACAGATACGCAGTATTTT.

In its sample, this clonotype was seen a few times. V usage is TRBV20-1 and J usage is TRBJ2-3; 9 bases agree with TRBD2. J was trimmed by 0 bases and V by 6 bases; bases with no gene match: 4. Germline V gives CDR1 DFQATT, CDR2 SNEGSKA (reference sequence). CDR3 length: 14 residues. CDR3 sequence reads: CSAALAGSTDTQYF. CDR3 nucleotide sequence: TGCAGTGCCGCTCTAGCGGGGAGCACAGATACGCAGTATTTT.

CDR3 in amino acids: CASSRRTDDNSPLHF. CDR3 bases: TGTGCCAGCAGCAGACGTACCGATGACAATTCACCCCTCCACTTT. The J gene is TRBJ1-6, the V gene TRBV4-2; D call uncertain. The CDR3 runs to 15 residues. The germline CDR1 and CDR2 sequences are LGHNA and YNFKEQ. V dropped 5 bases and J dropped 7 bases, with 15 bases sitting between them.

There are a few counts of this clonotype. The rearrangement joins TRBV5-6 to TRBJ1-1; no definite D call. The germline gives CDR1 SGHDT, CDR2 YYEEEE. The CDR3 runs to 13 residues. V lost 4 bases to trimming and J lost 1 base, with 8 bases between them. The CDR3 region is CASSPDKNTEAFF. The CDR3 nucleotides read TGTGCCAGCAGCCCCGACAAGAACACTGAAGCTTTCTTT.

The chain is built from TRBV7-8 and TRBJ2-5; D is possibly TRBD2 (5 bases). The germline V gene encodes CDR1 SGHVS and CDR2 FQNEAQ. This CDR3 is 14 amino acids long. The ends were cut back, 7 bases at V and 5 bases at J, with 17 bases in the middle. This CDR3 is CASTIKLGMETQYF. In DNA form, the CDR3 reads TGTGCCAGCACCATTAAACTCGGGATGGAGACCCAGTACTTC.

This clonotype was recorded a few times. The rearrangement links TRBV12-3 or TRBV12-4 to TRBJ1-6, with unresolved D. V lost 5 bases, J lost 6 bases, and 11 bases lay in between. The CDR3 consists of 14 residues. Here the CDR3 reads CASSSEEANSPLHF. CDR3 bases: TGTGCCAGCAGTAGCGAGGAGGCTAATTCACCCCTCCACTTT.

This clonotype appeared a few times. The CDR3 loop reads CASSLTNYNEQFF. In DNA form, the CDR3 reads TGTGCCAGCAGCCTAACTAACTACAATGAGCAGTTCTTC. The chain combines TRBV7-2 with TRBJ2-1; no reliable D call. Germline V gene lookup returns CDR1 SGHTA and CDR2 FQGNSA. The CDR3 is 13 amino acids. V was trimmed by 5 bases and J by 3 bases, leaving 8 bases between them.

This clonotype showed up just a few times. The rearrangement joins TRBV5-1 to TRBJ2-3; D may correspond to TRBD1 or TRBD2 (5 bases each). Germline V CDR1 and CDR2: SGHRS, YFSETQ. V was pared by 3 bases and J by 5 bases, with 16 bases between. The CDR3 consists of 15 residues. CDR3 bases: TGCGCCAGCAGCTACGGGACCCGAAGGGGAGATACGCAGTATTTT. Translation gives CASSYGTRRGDTQYF.

In this sample, this clonotype turned up a few times. The chain combines TRBV7-2 with TRBJ2-5, with D possibly being TRBD2 (6 bases). Germline V gene sequence: CDR1 SGHTA, CDR2 FQGNSA. Between the trimmed V and J ends, which lost 5 bases and 3 bases, there was a span of 10 bases. The CDR3 is 13 residues long. The CDR3 nucleotides read TGTGCCAGCAGCCCAGGACTAAAAGAGACCCAGTACTTC. The encoded protein is CASSPGLKETQYF.

The chain couples TRBV5-1 to TRBJ1-1; D ambiguous. The CDR3 covers 14 residues. V shed 0 bases and J shed 5 bases, with 11 bases lying between them. The V gene's germline CDR1 is SGHRS and CDR2 YFSETQ. The CDR3 nucleotides are TGCGCCAGCAGCTTGGCAGCTCTGGGGACTGAAGCTTTCTTT. It yields the protein CASSLAALGTEAFF. Looking up the rest from reference TRBV5-1 and TRBJ1-1 gives the full variable domain: KAGVTQTPRYLIKTRGQQVTLSCSPISGHRSVSWYQQTPGQGLQFLFEYFSETQRNKGNFPGRFSGRQFSNSRSEMNVSTLELGDSALYLCASSLAALGTEAFFGQGTRLTVV.

This clonotype has only a few counts. V gene TRBV20-1 combines with J gene TRBJ2-3; tentatively, D is TRBD2 (7 bases). Germline CDR1 DFQATT, CDR2 SNEGSKA (reference sequence). The CDR3 loop spans 13 amino acids. The ends were cut back, 6 bases at V and 4 bases at J, with 14 bases in the middle. This chain's CDR3 is CSARSGGPDTQYF. CDR3 sequence (DNA): TGCAGTGCCAGGTCCGGGGGGCCAGATACGCAGTATTTT.

The DNA for the CDR3 is TGTGCCAGCTCACCACCGGGCAGGAGTACGAACACCGGGGAGCTGTTTTTT. Translation gives CASSPPGRSTNTGELFF. The V and J genes are TRBV18 and TRBJ2-2; D is undetermined. V was trimmed by 0 bases and J by 0 bases, leaving 11 bases between them. Per germline, CDR1 KGHSH and CDR2 LQKENI. This CDR3 is built from 17 residues.

The rearrangement links TRBV4-2 to TRBJ1-6, with TRBD1 matching 8 bases. Germline V gene data show CDR1 as LGHNA and CDR2 as YNFKEQ. The CDR3 has 15 residues. Unmatched junction bases numbered 9, after V lost 5 bases and J lost 9 bases. The CDR3 bases are TGTGCCAGCAGCGCCCCCGACACAGGGGGTTCACCCCTCCACTTT. It codes for CASSAPDTGGSPLHF.

V and J are TRBV5-1 and TRBJ2-2; no clear D gene. The V gene's germline CDR1 is SGHRS and CDR2 YFSETQ. The CDR3 length is 13 residues. Between the trimmed V and J ends, which lost 7 bases and 5 bases, there was a span of 12 bases. As DNA, the CDR3 is TGCGCCAGCGCCGCAGTAGGGACCGGGGAGCTGTTTTTT. Translating it yields CASAAVGTGELFF.

This clonotype has ten or more counts. This chain uses TRBV12-3 or TRBV12-4 with TRBJ2-1; 9 bases fit TRBD1. The CDR3 consists of 16 residues. Unmatched junction bases numbered 8, after V lost 6 bases and J lost 2 bases. CDR3: CASSQLGTGPYNEQFF. CDR3 in DNA: TGTGCCAGCAGCCAACTCGGGACAGGGCCCTACAATGAGCAGTTCTTC.

CDR3 DNA sequence: TGTGCCAGCAGCTCATACAGGGGGCGGAACGAGCAGTACTTC. Translated: CASSSYRGRNEQYF. The rearrangement joins TRBV7-2 to TRBJ2-7, with 9 bases identical to TRBD1. With 4 bases clipped from V and 5 bases from J, the junction kept 6 bases outside the gene matches. The germline V gene encodes CDR1 SGHTA and CDR2 FQGNSA. This CDR3 region has 14 residues. Using reference TRBV7-2 and TRBJ2-7 for the parts outside the CDR3, the full variable domain is GAGVSQSPSNKVTEKGKDVELRCDPISGHTALYWYRQSLGQGLEFLIYFQGNSAPDKSGLPSDRFSAERTGGSVSTLTIQRTQQEDSAVYLCASSSYRGRNEQYFGPGTRLTVT.

The sample holds many counts of this clonotype. The rearrangement links TRBV7-2 to TRBJ2-7; D gene unclear. The CDR3 is 11 residues long. With 5 bases removed from V and 3 bases from J, the gap between germline ends came to 5 bases. Germline V CDR1 and CDR2: SGHTA, FQGNSA. CDR3 sequence: CASSLRYEQYF. In DNA, the CDR3 is TGTGCCAGCAGCCTCCGCTACGAGCAGTACTTC.

This clonotype turned up a few times. The CDR3 reads CASSLAGTGETFF. CDR3 bases: TGCGCCAGCAGCTTGGCCGGGACAGGGGAAACTTTCTTT. This chain links TRBV5-1 with TRBJ1-1; TRBD1 agrees at 10 bases. Germline V gives CDR1 SGHRS, CDR2 YFSETQ. CDR3 length equals 13 residues. Trimming at V came to 0 bases and at J to 12 bases, leaving 5 bases not matched to a gene.